These T cell receptor beta chains were read from a single sample in a study of cytomegalovirus exposure and HLA in healthy donors. Generated by immunoSEQ multiplex PCR, the TCRdb table keeps only in-frame clones and is missing some. The sample includes about 230,000 clones, approximately 90% of them seen just once. Sequencing input: PBMCs. The receptor set was obtained from a young woman in good health and CMV-seronegative. Each CDR3 is given with its conserved first and last residue. Fields, in order: J gene, D gene, clone size, V gene, CDR3 protein, CDR3 DNA. D genes are given only for firm matches. Not every row has a clone size; where given, it reads once, few, many or a size class.

j_gene: TRBJ1-3
d_gene: TRBD1
abundance: once
v_gene: TRBV9
CDR3aa: CASSAPGTGSGNTIYF
CDR3nt: TGTGCCAGCAGCGCCCCCGGGACAGGTAGTGGAAACACCATATATTTT

j_gene: TRBJ2-1
d_gene: .
abundance: .
v_gene: TRBV30
CDR3aa: CAWSSASEQFF
CDR3nt: TGTGCCTGGAGTAGTGCGAGTGAGCAGTTCTTC

j_gene: TRBJ1-3
d_gene: TRBD1
abundance: .
v_gene: TRBV5-1
CDR3aa: CASSLGPRQGAGNTIYF
CDR3nt: TGCGCCAGCAGCTTGGGACCCCGACAGGGGGCTGGAAACACCATATATTTT

j_gene: TRBJ1-4
d_gene: .
abundance: once
v_gene: TRBV19
CDR3aa: CASSASPVEGYPNEKLFF
CDR3nt: TGTGCCAGTAGTGCTTCCCCCGTCGAGGGCTACCCCAATGAAAAACTGTTTTTT

j_gene: TRBJ1-1
d_gene: TRBD1
abundance: .
v_gene: TRBV9
CDR3aa: CASQQGTDTEAFF
CDR3nt: TGTGCCAGCCAACAGGGGACGGACACTGAAGCTTTCTTT

j_gene: TRBJ2-1
d_gene: .
abundance: .
v_gene: TRBV27
CDR3aa: CASSFQGWWEGNEQFF
CDR3nt: TGTGCCAGCAGTTTCCAGGGGTGGTGGGAGGGCAATGAGCAGTTCTTC

j_gene: TRBJ2-1
d_gene: .
abundance: .
v_gene: TRBV5-1
CDR3aa: CASSLYTDSYNEQFF
CDR3nt: TGCGCCAGCAGCTTGTATACGGACAGCTACAATGAGCAGTTCTTC

j_gene: TRBJ2-5
d_gene: TRBD2
abundance: .
v_gene: TRBV11-1
CDR3aa: CASSRTSGRGETQYF
CDR3nt: TGTGCCAGCAGCAGAACTAGCGGGAGGGGAGAGACCCAGTACTTC

j_gene: TRBJ1-2
d_gene: .
abundance: once
v_gene: TRBV18
CDR3aa: CASSPVLQGEYGYTF
CDR3nt: TGTGCCAGCTCCCCCGTGCTACAGGGAGAGTATGGCTACACCTTC

j_gene: TRBJ1-2
d_gene: TRBD1
abundance: once
v_gene: TRBV25-1
CDR3aa: CASSEPNDRDGYTF
CDR3nt: TGTGCCAGCAGTGAACCGAATGACAGGGATGGCTACACCTTC

j_gene: TRBJ1-2
d_gene: .
abundance: .
v_gene: TRBV6-1
CDR3aa: CATLWGRLGGYTF
CDR3nt: TGTGCCACCCTTTGGGGGCGGTTGGGTGGCTACACCTTC

j_gene: TRBJ1-1
d_gene: .
abundance: .
v_gene: TRBV23-1
CDR3aa: CASSQSGGSEAFF
CDR3nt: TGCGCCAGCAGTCAATCGGGAGGATCTGAAGCTTTCTTT

j_gene: TRBJ2-7
d_gene: TRBD1
abundance: .
v_gene: TRBV28
CDR3aa: CASSRIDRGEQYF
CDR3nt: TGTGCCAGCAGCAGAATCGACAGGGGCGAGCAGTACTTC

j_gene: TRBJ2-1
d_gene: .
abundance: .
v_gene: TRBV6-5
CDR3aa: CASSEDSSSYNEQFF
CDR3nt: TGTGCCAGCAGCGAGGACAGCAGCTCCTACAATGAGCAGTTCTTC

j_gene: TRBJ2-3
d_gene: TRBD2
abundance: .
v_gene: TRBV4-3
CDR3aa: CASSQGTSRSTDTQYF
CDR3nt: TGCGCCAGCAGCCAAGGGACTAGTCGAAGCACAGATACGCAGTATTTT

j_gene: TRBJ2-1
d_gene: .
abundance: .
v_gene: TRBV2
CDR3aa: CASRTRANNEQFF
CDR3nt: TGTGCCAGCAGGACGAGGGCCAACAATGAGCAGTTCTTC

j_gene: TRBJ2-7
d_gene: TRBD2
abundance: .
v_gene: TRBV7-2
CDR3aa: CASSTRTSGPYEQYF
CDR3nt: TGTGCCAGCAGCACCCGGACTAGCGGTCCCTACGAGCAGTACTTC

j_gene: TRBJ2-7
d_gene: TRBD2
abundance: .
v_gene: TRBV7-9
CDR3aa: CASTLAGGYEQYF
CDR3nt: TGTGCCAGCACACTAGCGGGGGGCTACGAGCAGTACTTC

j_gene: TRBJ2-5
d_gene: TRBD1
abundance: .
v_gene: TRBV27
CDR3aa: CASARQGWETQYF
CDR3nt: TGTGCCAGCGCGAGACAGGGTTGGGAGACCCAGTACTTC

j_gene: TRBJ1-1
d_gene: .
abundance: .
v_gene: TRBV9
CDR3aa: CASSVNGRTEAFF
CDR3nt: TGTGCCAGCAGCGTAAACGGGAGAACTGAAGCTTTCTTT

j_gene: TRBJ2-5
d_gene: TRBD1
abundance: .
v_gene: TRBV5-6
CDR3aa: CASSWTGTLQETQYF
CDR3nt: TGTGCCAGCAGCTGGACAGGGACCCTCCAAGAGACCCAGTACTTC

j_gene: TRBJ1-1
d_gene: TRBD1
abundance: .
v_gene: TRBV5-1
CDR3aa: CASSPEQGARNTEAFF
CDR3nt: TGCGCCAGCAGCCCGGAACAGGGGGCGAGGAACACTGAAGCTTTCTTT

j_gene: TRBJ2-3
d_gene: .
abundance: .
v_gene: TRBV6-1
CDR3aa: CASSEGRRGGTDTQYF
CDR3nt: TGTGCCAGCAGTGAAGGTCGGAGGGGGGGGACAGATACGCAGTATTTT

j_gene: TRBJ2-7
d_gene: .
abundance: .
v_gene: TRBV15
CDR3aa: CATSRDREFYEQYF
CDR3nt: TGTGCCACCAGCAGAGACAGGGAATTCTACGAGCAGTACTTC

j_gene: TRBJ1-6
d_gene: .
abundance: .
v_gene: TRBV27
CDR3aa: CASSGRPNSPLHF
CDR3nt: TGTGCCAGCAGCGGGAGACCCAATTCACCCCTCCACTTT

j_gene: TRBJ1-2
d_gene: .
abundance: .
v_gene: TRBV13
CDR3aa: CASSLTALGGYTF
CDR3nt: TGTGCCAGCAGCCTGACAGCCCTGGGGGGCTACACCTTC

j_gene: TRBJ2-1
d_gene: TRBD2
abundance: .
v_gene: TRBV4-3
CDR3aa: CASSQAPGLEGDEQFF
CDR3nt: TGCGCCAGCAGCCAAGCCCCGGGACTAGAAGGGGATGAGCAGTTCTTC

j_gene: TRBJ2-2
d_gene: TRBD2
abundance: .
v_gene: TRBV30
CDR3aa: CAWSELAGFTGELFF
CDR3nt: TGTGCCTGGAGTGAGTTAGCGGGATTCACCGGGGAGCTGTTTTTT

j_gene: TRBJ1-3
d_gene: TRBD1
abundance: .
v_gene: TRBV18
CDR3aa: CASRQGAGNTIYF
CDR3nt: TGTGCCAGCAGACAGGGGGCTGGAAACACCATATATTTT

j_gene: TRBJ2-7
d_gene: TRBD1
abundance: .
v_gene: TRBV10-3
CDR3aa: CAISSGQGAYEQYF
CDR3nt: TGTGCCATCAGCTCGGGACAGGGGGCCTACGAGCAGTACTTC

j_gene: TRBJ1-2
d_gene: TRBD1
abundance: .
v_gene: TRBV2
CDR3aa: CASRGQGRGYGYTF
CDR3nt: TGTGCCAGCAGGGGACAGGGGAGGGGATATGGCTACACCTTC